This TCR beta chain was obtained from a study of metastatic and nonmetastatic thyroid tumors. V lost 6 bases and J lost 0, with 15 bases in between. This CDR3 region has 16 residues. The germline V gene encodes CDR1 MDHEN and CDR2 SYDVKM. Patients were all untreated before their thyroid surgery. This clone was seen repeatedly, ten times or more. TCRdb reprocessed the PCR reads via MiXCR. This sample has fewer than 35,000 clones, with 25% to 30% found just once. This rearrangement joins TRBV28 to TRBJ1-5, with D possibly being TRBD1 (6 bases). The receptor comes from a female donor with papillary thyroid cancer or a benign thyroid nodule (not recorded which). Some clones in this sample may be carry-over from other donors' samples. Sequenced: blood. The DNA of the CDR3 is TGTGCCAGCAGCTCCGGGACACTGTATAGCAATCAGCCCCAGCATTTT. It codes for CASSSGTLYSNQPQHF.